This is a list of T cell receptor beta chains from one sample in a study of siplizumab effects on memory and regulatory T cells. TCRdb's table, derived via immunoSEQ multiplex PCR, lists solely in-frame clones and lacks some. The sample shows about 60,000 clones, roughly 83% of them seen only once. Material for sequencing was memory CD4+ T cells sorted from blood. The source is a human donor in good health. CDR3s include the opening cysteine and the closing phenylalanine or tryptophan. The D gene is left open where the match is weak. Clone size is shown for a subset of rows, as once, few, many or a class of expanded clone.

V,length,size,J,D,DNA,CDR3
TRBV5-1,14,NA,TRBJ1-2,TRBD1,TGCGCCAGCAGCTTGGAGGCAGGGGGCTATGGCTACACCTTC,CASSLEAGGYGYTF
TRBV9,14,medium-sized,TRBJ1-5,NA,TGTGCCAGCGGAAGGGGAGGGGGAGGGCAGCCCCAGCATTTT,CASGRGGGGQPQHF
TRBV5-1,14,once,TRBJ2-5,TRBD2,TGCGCCAGCAGGCGGACTAGCGGGGAAGAGACCCAGTACTTC,CASRRTSGEETQYF
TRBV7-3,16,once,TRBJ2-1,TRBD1,TGTGCCAGCAGTAGCGACAGGGGACTCGCCTACAATGAGCAGTTCTTC,CASSSDRGLAYNEQFF
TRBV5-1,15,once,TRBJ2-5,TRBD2,TGCGCCAGCAGCGCCGCAGCGGGAGTCGGGGAGACCCAGTACTTC,CASSAAAGVGETQYF
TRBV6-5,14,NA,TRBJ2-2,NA,TGTGCCAGCGGAACGGCGTCAGGTCATAGGGAGCTGTTTTTT,CASGTASGHRELFF
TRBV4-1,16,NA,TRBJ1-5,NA,TGCGCCAGCAGCCAGGGCCCAGGAGGGATCAATCAGCCCCAGCATTTT,CASSQGPGGINQPQHF
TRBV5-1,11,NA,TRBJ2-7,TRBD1,TGCGCCAGCAGGGACAGGGACGAGCAGTACTTC,CASRDRDEQYF
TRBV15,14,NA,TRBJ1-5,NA,TGTGCCACCAGCGGGGGTAAAGGCAATCAGCCCCAGCATTTT,CATSGGKGNQPQHF
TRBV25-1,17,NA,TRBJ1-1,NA,TGTGCCAGCAGTGAATTCGGATGGGGGGAGGGGAACACTGAAGCTTTCTTT,CASSEFGWGEGNTEAFF
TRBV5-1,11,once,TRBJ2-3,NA,TGCGCCGATACTAGCACAGATACGCAGTATTTT,CADTSTDTQYF
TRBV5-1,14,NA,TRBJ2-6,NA,TGCGCCAGTTCAACGGGATCTGGGGCCAACGTCCTGACTTTC,CASSTGSGANVLTF
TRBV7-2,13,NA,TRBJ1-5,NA,TGTGCCAGCAGCTTGGGCAGGGATCAGCCCCAGCATTTT,CASSLGRDQPQHF
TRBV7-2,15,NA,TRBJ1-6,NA,TGTGCCAGCAGCTTATTCGAATCCTATAATTCACCCCTCCACTTT,CASSLFESYNSPLHF
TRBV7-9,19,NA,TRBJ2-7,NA,TGTGCCAGCAGCTTGCGCGGGGCTAAGGACCCGATACTAGTTTACGAGCAGTACTTC,CASSLRGAKDPILVYEQYF
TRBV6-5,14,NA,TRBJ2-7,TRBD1,TGTGCCAGCAGCGATCCGGGACAGGGCTCCGAGCAGTACTTC,CASSDPGQGSEQYF
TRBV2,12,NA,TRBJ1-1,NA,TGTGCCAGCAGTGGGGGGAACACTGAAGCTTTCTTT,CASSGGNTEAFF
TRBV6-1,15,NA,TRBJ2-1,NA,TGTGCCAGCAGTGTTAGTATCGGGGGATACAATGAGCAGTTCTTC,CASSVSIGGYNEQFF
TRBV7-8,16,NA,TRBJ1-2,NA,TGTGCCAGCAGCTTGTCTACATCCGGGACTCAGGCGGGCTACACCTTC,CASSLSTSGTQAGYTF
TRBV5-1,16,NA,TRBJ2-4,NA,TGCGCCAGCAGCTTGGTTGGGGACACGGACAAAAACATTCAGTACTTC,CASSLVGDTDKNIQYF
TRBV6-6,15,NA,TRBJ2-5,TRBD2,TGTGCCAGCATAAACGGACTAGCGGCACAAGAGACCCAGTACTTC,CASINGLAAQETQYF
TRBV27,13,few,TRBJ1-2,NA,TGTGCCAGCAGATCGTTCGGGGACTATGGCTACACCTTC,CASRSFGDYGYTF
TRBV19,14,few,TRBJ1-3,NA,TGTGCCAGTATTGACAGGAGCTCTGGAAACACCATATATTTT,CASIDRSSGNTIYF
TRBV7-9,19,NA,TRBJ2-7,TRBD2,TGTGCCAGCAGCTTATATACTTCCCCCCGAAGCGGGAGGGTATCCGAGCAGTACTTC,CASSLYTSPRSGRVSEQYF
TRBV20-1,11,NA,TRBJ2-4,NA,TGCAGCGCGGAGAACGTAAACATTCAGTACTTC,CSAENVNIQYF
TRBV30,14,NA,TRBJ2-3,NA,TGTGCCTGGAACGGGGGAAGGAGCACAGATACGCAGTATTTT,CAWNGGRSTDTQYF